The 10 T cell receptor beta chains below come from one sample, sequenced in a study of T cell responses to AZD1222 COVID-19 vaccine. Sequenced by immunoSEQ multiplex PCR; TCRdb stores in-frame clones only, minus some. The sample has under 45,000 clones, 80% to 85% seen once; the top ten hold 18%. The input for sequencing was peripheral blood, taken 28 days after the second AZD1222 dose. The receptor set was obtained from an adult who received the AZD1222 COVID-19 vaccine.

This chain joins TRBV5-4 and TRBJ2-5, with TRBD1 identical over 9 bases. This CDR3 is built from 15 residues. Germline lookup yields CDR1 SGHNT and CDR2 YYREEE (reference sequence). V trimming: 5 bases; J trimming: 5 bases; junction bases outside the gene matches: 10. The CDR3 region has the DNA TGTGCCAGCAGGCGCGCCACAGGGGGCCTGGAGACCCAGTACTTC. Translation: CASRRATGGLETQYF.

CDR3 DNA sequence: TGTGCCAGCAGCGTAACTGGGACAGCGAACACCGGGGAGCTGTTTTTT. It yields the protein CASSVTGTANTGELFF. The chain is built from TRBV9 and TRBJ2-2; 7 bases map to TRBD1. Germline values: CDR1 SGDLS, CDR2 YYNGEE. V was pared by 1 base and J by 0 bases, with 3 bases of the junction left unmatched. The CDR3 has 16 amino acids.

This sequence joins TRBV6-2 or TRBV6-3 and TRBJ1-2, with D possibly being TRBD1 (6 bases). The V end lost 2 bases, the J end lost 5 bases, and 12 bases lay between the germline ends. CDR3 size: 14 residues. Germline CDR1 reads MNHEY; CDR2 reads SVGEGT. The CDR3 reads CASSYGGAGYGYTF. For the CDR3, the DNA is TGTGCCAGCAGTTACGGGGGCGCGGGATATGGCTACACCTTC.

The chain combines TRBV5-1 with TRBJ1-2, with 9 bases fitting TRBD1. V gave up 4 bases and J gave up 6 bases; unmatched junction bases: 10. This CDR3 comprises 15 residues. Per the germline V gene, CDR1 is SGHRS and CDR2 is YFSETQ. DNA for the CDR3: TGCGCCAGCAGCGGCCCGGGACAGGGAAACGATGGCTACACCTTC. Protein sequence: CASSGPGQGNDGYTF.

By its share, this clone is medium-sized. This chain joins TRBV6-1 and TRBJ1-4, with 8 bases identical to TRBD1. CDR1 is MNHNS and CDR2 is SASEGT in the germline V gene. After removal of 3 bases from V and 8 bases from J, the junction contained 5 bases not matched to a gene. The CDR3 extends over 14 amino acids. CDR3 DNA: TGTGCCAGCAGTGATACAGGGGGAGCAGAAAAACTGTTTTTT. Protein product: CASSDTGGAEKLFF.

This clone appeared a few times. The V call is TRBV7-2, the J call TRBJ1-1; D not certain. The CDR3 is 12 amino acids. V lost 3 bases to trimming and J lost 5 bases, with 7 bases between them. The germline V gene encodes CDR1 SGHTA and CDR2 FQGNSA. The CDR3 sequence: CASSFQATEAFF. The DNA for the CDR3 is TGTGCCAGCAGCTTTCAGGCAACTGAAGCTTTCTTT.

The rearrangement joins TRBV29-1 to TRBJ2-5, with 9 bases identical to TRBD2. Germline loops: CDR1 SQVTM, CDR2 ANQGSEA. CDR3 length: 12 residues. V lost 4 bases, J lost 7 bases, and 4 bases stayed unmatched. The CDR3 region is CSVVASGATQYF. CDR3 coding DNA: TGCAGCGTTGTAGCTAGCGGGGCGACCCAGTACTTC.

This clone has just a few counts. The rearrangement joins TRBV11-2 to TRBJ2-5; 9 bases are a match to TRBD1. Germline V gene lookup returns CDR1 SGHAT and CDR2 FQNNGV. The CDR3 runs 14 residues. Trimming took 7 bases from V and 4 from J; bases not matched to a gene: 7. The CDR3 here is CASNLQGAGETQYF. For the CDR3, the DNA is TGTGCCAGCAACCTACAGGGGGCCGGAGAGACCCAGTACTTC.

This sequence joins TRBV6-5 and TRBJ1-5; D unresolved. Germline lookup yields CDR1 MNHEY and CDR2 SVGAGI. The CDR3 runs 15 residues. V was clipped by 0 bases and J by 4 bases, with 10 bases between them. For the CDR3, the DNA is TGTGCCAGCAGTTACTCTGGCCGCCCAAATCAGCCCCAGCATTTT. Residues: CASSYSGRPNQPQHF.

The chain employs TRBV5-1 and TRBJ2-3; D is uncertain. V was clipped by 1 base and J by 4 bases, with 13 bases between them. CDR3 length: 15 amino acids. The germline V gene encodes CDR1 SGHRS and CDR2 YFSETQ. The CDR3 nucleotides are TGCGCCAGCAGCTTGAGAAGCAAATCCGCAGATACGCAGTATTTT. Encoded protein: CASSLRSKSADTQYF.